The T cell receptor (beta chain) described here comes from a study of graft-versus-host responses after intestinal transplantation. Using immunoSEQ multiplex PCR, the repertoire was profiled, and TCRdb retains in-frame clones only, with some absent. This sample has tens of thousands of clones, with about 91% found just once. With regard to this clone: Its antigen is undetermined.

The CDR3 length is 14 residues. CDR1 and CDR2 from the germline V gene are KGHSH and LQKENI. Trimming removed 3 bases from V and 5 bases from J; junction bases left unmatched: 6. This rearrangement joins TRBV18 to TRBJ1-2; 7 bases map to TRBD1. This receptor was obtained from a human donor who was the organ donor for an intestinal transplant. The specimen comprised unstimulated CD4+ T cells sorted from spleen or lymph node cells, sampled before transplant. CDR3 sequence: CASSPKQGRYGYTF. The CDR3 region has the DNA TGTGCCAGCTCACCTAAACAGGGGCGATATGGCTACACCTTC.